This TCR beta chain was sequenced for a study of OX40 agonist ivuxolimab in advanced cancers. Study overall: The study enrolled dose-escalation patients with hepatocellular carcinoma, melanoma, renal cell or head and neck cancer.

Sequencing used immunoSEQ multiplex PCR; TCRdb keeps in-frame clones, though not all of them. The sample has around 99,000 clones, almost 90% seen once. Germline V gives CDR1 MGHDK, CDR2 SYGVNS. CDR3 length: 13 residues. Trimming left V 6 bases short and J 6 bases short, with 14 bases between. The sequences come from CD4+ or CD8+ T cells sorted from blood, collected in a trial of the OX40 agonist ivuxolimab. The sequence came from an adult with an advanced solid tumor such as melanoma, head and neck, liver or kidney cancer. This chain links TRBV25-1 with TRBJ1-1, with D possibly matching TRBD1 (5 bases). This CDR3 is CASRSRDVSEAFF. As DNA, the CDR3 is TGTGCCAGCAGGTCCCGGGACGTTTCTGAAGCTTTCTTT.